These 25 T cell receptor beta chains came from one sample sequenced in a study of T cell responses to AZD1222 COVID-19 vaccine. Sequencing was performed with immunoSEQ multiplex PCR; in TCRdb, only in-frame clones are kept and a portion is missing. Here the sample spans fewer than 200,000 clones, 88% being singletons. Here the sequenced sample was peripheral blood, taken on day 0 of AZD1222 vaccination. The receptors come from an adult in good health.

The gene calls are TRBV7-2 and TRBJ1-4; D is ambiguous. Germline loops: CDR1 SGHTA, CDR2 FQGNSA. The length of the CDR3 is 15 residues. V gave up 1 base and J gave up 3 bases, with 9 bases separating them. The CDR3 bases are TGTGCCAGCAGCTTAGGCGGGGTGGCTAATGAAAAACTGTTTTTT. Encoded protein: CASSLGGVANEKLFF.

This sequence joins TRBV9 and TRBJ2-1; D call uncertain. This CDR3 has 15 residues. V was shortened by 5 bases and J by 5 bases, with 17 bases between the two germline ends. Germline-derived CDR1 and CDR2 are SGDLS and YYNGEE. The CDR3 coding sequence is TGTGCCAGCAGTGCATCCCTGATAGCCCACAATGAGCAGTTCTTC. Encoded protein: CASSASLIAHNEQFF.

This chain uses TRBV25-1 with TRBJ1-3, with a possible D match to TRBD1 (5 bases). V lost 4 bases, J lost 2 bases, and 9 bases lay in between. The CDR3 length is 14 residues. Germline values: CDR1 MGHDK, CDR2 SYGVNS. DNA of the CDR3: TGTGCCAGCAGTGGCGTGGGGGCTGGAAACACCATATATTTT. It encodes CASSGVGAGNTIYF. Complete variable domain (other parts from reference TRBV25-1 and TRBJ1-3): EADIYQTPRYLVIGTGKKITLECSQTMGHDKMYWYQQDPGMELHLIHYSYGVNSTEKGDLSSESTVSRIRTEHFPLTLESARPSHTSQYLCASSGVGAGNTIYFGEGSWLTVV.

This chain uses TRBV3-1 (or the pseudogene TRBV3-2) with TRBJ1-2; D unresolved. This CDR3 has 13 residues. Germline values: CDR1 LGHDT, CDR2 YNNKEL (reference sequence). The germline V and J ends were trimmed by 6 bases and 6 bases, with 14 bases remaining between them. CDR3 loop: CASRHPSAHGYTF. DNA for the CDR3: TGTGCCAGCAGACACCCATCAGCTCATGGCTACACCTTC.

This sequence joins TRBV5-8 and TRBJ1-5; 8 positions agree with TRBD1. The junction had 1 base not matched to a gene; V was cut back by 2 bases and J by 6 bases. This CDR3 has 13 amino acids. The germline V gene encodes CDR1 SGHTS and CDR2 YDEGEE. Written as DNA, the CDR3 is TGTGCCAGCAGCTTCAGGGGGCCTCAGCCCCAGCATTTT. Translation gives CASSFRGPQPQHF.

This chain joins TRBV29-1 and TRBJ1-1; a weak D match, TRBD1 (5 bases). Trimming stripped 2 bases from V and 6 bases from J, with 7 bases between. In germline, CDR1 is SQVTM, CDR2 ANQGSEA. The CDR3 loop spans 11 amino acids. CDR3 amino acids: CSVERGAEAFF. The CDR3, as DNA: TGCAGCGTTGAACGGGGGGCTGAAGCTTTCTTT.

The V gene is TRBV5-4, the J gene TRBJ1-2, with 10 positions matching TRBD1. This CDR3 is built from 15 residues. CDR1 is SGHNT, CDR2 YYREEE, per germline (reference sequence). V shed 0 bases and J 5 bases; nucleotides not matched to a gene: 4. CDR3 nucleotides: TGTGCCAGCAGCTTGGCCGGACAGGGGGGTTATGGCTACACCTTC. As protein: CASSLAGQGGYGYTF.

The chain uses TRBV10-3 and TRBJ2-7; TRBD2 is a possible D gene (6 bases). Germline CDR1 ENHRY, CDR2 SYGVKD. This CDR3 contains 12 residues. The V end was cut by 4 bases, the J end by 4 bases, with 8 bases between. The CDR3 loop reads CAISGGEYEQYF. As DNA, the CDR3 is TGTGCCATCAGTGGGGGGGAGTACGAGCAGTACTTC.

The chain recombines TRBV28 with TRBJ1-4; D might be TRBD1 (5 bases). CDR1 is MDHEN, CDR2 SYDVKM, per germline. V was pared by 6 bases and J by 11 bases, with 16 bases between. There are 13 residues in the CDR3. The DNA of the CDR3 is TGTGCCAGCAGACGGGACCCCCGTGGGAAACTGTTTTTT. This translates into CASRRDPRGKLFF.

This chain links TRBV29-1 with TRBJ1-5; D remains ambiguous. Germline V gene data show CDR1 as SQVTM and CDR2 as ANQGSEA. The CDR3 runs 13 residues. The germline V and J ends were trimmed by 4 bases and 0 bases, with 7 bases remaining between them. CDR3 region: CSVVLNSNQPQHF. The CDR3 nucleotides read TGCAGCGTTGTACTGAATAGCAATCAGCCCCAGCATTTT. Variable domain in full (rest from reference TRBV29-1 and TRBJ1-5): SAVISQKPSRDICQRGTSLTIQCQVDSQVTMMFWYRQQPGQSLTLIATANQGSEATYESGFVIDKFPISRPNLTFSTLTVSNMSPEDSSIYLCSVVLNSNQPQHFGDGTRLSIL.

V and J are TRBV5-1 and TRBJ1-1; 7 bases map to TRBD1. V trimming: 0 bases; J trimming: 11 bases; junction bases outside the gene matches: 13. The CDR3 runs to 15 residues. Germline V gene sequence: CDR1 SGHRS, CDR2 YFSETQ. The CDR3 loop reads CASSLGPDREVYAFF. CDR3 nucleotide sequence: TGCGCCAGCAGCTTGGGACCTGACAGGGAAGTTTACGCTTTCTTT.

The V and J genes are TRBV13 and TRBJ2-3, with 8 bases that match TRBD1. The V segment lost 2 bases and the J segment 2 bases; nucleotides outside the gene matches: 3. The germline V gene has CDR1 PRHDT and CDR2 FYEKMQ (reference sequence). The CDR3 covers 15 residues. The CDR3 bases are TGTGCCAGCAGCTTACAGGGGGCGCCCACAGATACGCAGTATTTT. Protein: CASSLQGAPTDTQYF.

V usage is TRBV28 and J usage is TRBJ1-2; no firm D call. V was pared by 7 bases and J by 4 bases, with 13 bases between. This CDR3 is 13 amino acids long. CDR1 is MDHEN and CDR2 is SYDVKM in the germline V gene. CDR3 sequence: CASTVRVPYGYTF. In DNA form, the CDR3 reads TGTGCCAGCACCGTACGGGTCCCCTATGGCTACACCTTC.

V gene TRBV5-1 combines with J gene TRBJ1-2, with a tentative D call TRBD1 (5 bases). The CDR3 extends over 15 amino acids. Germline CDR1 reads SGHRS; CDR2 reads YFSETQ. Trimming pared 6 bases from V and 3 bases from J, leaving 18 bases between. CDR3 region: CASTPGGVLDYGYTF. CDR3 coding DNA: TGCGCCAGCACCCCAGGAGGGGTGCTCGACTATGGCTACACCTTC. Full variable domain (remainder filled in from reference TRBV5-1 and TRBJ1-2): KAGVTQTPRYLIKTRGQQVTLSCSPISGHRSVSWYQQTPGQGLQFLFEYFSETQRNKGNFPGRFSGRQFSNSRSEMNVSTLELGDSALYLCASTPGGVLDYGYTFGSGTRLTVV.

V usage is TRBV9 and J usage is TRBJ2-2; D is uncertain. Trimming removed 5 bases at V and 6 bases at J, with 8 bases between. Germline-derived CDR1 and CDR2 are SGDLS and YYNGEE. The CDR3 has 12 residues. The CDR3 is CASSLNSGELFF. In DNA, the CDR3 is TGTGCCAGCAGTCTTAACTCCGGGGAGCTGTTTTTT. The variable domain in full, completed from reference TRBV9 and TRBJ2-2, reads DSGVTQTPKHLITATGQRVTLRCSPRSGDLSVYWYQQSLDQGLQFLIQYYNGEERAKGNILERFSAQQFPDLHSELNLSSLELGDSALYFCASSLNSGELFFGEGSRLTVL.

This clone was observed once. CDR3 region: CASSPVGGGNTEAFF. The CDR3 DNA reads TGTGCCAGCTCACCCGTTGGAGGGGGGAACACTGAAGCTTTCTTT. This chain connects TRBV18 to TRBJ1-1; possible D gene TRBD1, 6 bases. Between the trimmed V and J ends, which lost 3 bases and 1 base, there was a span of 12 bases. The CDR3 totals 15 residues. Germline-derived CDR1 and CDR2 are KGHSH and LQKENI. Using reference TRBV18 and TRBJ1-1 for the parts outside the CDR3, the full variable domain is NAGVMQNPRHLVRRRGQEARLRCSPMKGHSHVYWYRQLPEEGLKFMVYLQKENIIDESGMPKERFSAEFPKEGPSILRIQQVVRGDSAAYFCASSPVGGGNTEAFFGQGTRLTVV.

The rearrangement joins TRBV6-5 to TRBJ2-2; a weak D match, TRBD1 (6 bases). V was trimmed by 7 bases and J by 0 bases, leaving 12 bases between them. Germline V lookup: CDR1 MNHEY, CDR2 SVGAGI. The CDR3 sequence is 15 residues long. Written as DNA, the CDR3 is TGTGCCAGCATAGGGGGAGTGTCGAACACCGGGGAGCTGTTTTTT. It encodes CASIGGVSNTGELFF.

V gene TRBV7-6 combines with J gene TRBJ2-2, with 11 bases identical to TRBD2. Germline loops: CDR1 SGHVS, CDR2 FNYEAQ. CDR3 length: 16 residues. The V gene end was trimmed by 5 bases and the J gene end by 1 base; junction bases not matched to a gene: 3. CDR3: CASSGTSGLNTGELFF. CDR3 sequence (DNA): TGTGCCAGCAGCGGGACTAGCGGATTGAACACCGGGGAGCTGTTTTTT.

The rearrangement links TRBV5-1 to TRBJ1-2; 12 bases are shared with TRBD1. This CDR3 is built from 14 residues. Trimming took 5 bases from V and 8 from J; bases not matched to a gene: 7. The V gene's germline CDR1 is SGHRS and CDR2 YFSETQ. This chain's CDR3 is CASRPGTGGAGYTF. CDR3 coding DNA: TGCGCCAGCAGGCCCGGGACAGGGGGCGCGGGCTACACCTTC. Using reference TRBV5-1 and TRBJ1-2 for the parts outside the CDR3, the full variable domain is KAGVTQTPRYLIKTRGQQVTLSCSPISGHRSVSWYQQTPGQGLQFLFEYFSETQRNKGNFPGRFSGRQFSNSRSEMNVSTLELGDSALYLCASRPGTGGAGYTFGSGTRLTVV.

This rearrangement joins TRBV10-3 to TRBJ1-1; 11 positions match TRBD1. The V segment lost 8 bases and the J segment 5 bases; nucleotides outside the gene matches: 7. CDR3 length: 14 residues. Looked up from germline, CDR1 is ENHRY and CDR2 is SYGVKD. The CDR3 here is CAIGRTGGGTEAFF. The CDR3 DNA reads as TGTGCCATCGGGAGGACAGGGGGCGGGACTGAAGCTTTCTTT.

The chain carries TRBV6-5 and TRBJ2-2, with 9 bases identical to TRBD1. Germline CDR1 is MNHEY and CDR2 is SVGAGI. This CDR3 has 15 amino acids. V trimming: 2 bases; J trimming: 5 bases; junction bases outside the gene matches: 3. In DNA, the CDR3 is TGTGCCAGCAGTTACGGACAGGGGATGACCGGGGAGCTGTTTTTT. Translating gives CASSYGQGMTGELFF.

This rearrangement joins TRBV18 to TRBJ2-1; TRBD2 matches at 8 bases. This CDR3 has 16 amino acids. Losses at the gene ends were 0 bases for V and 7 bases for J; bases not matched to a gene: 8. Per the germline V gene, CDR1 is KGHSH and CDR2 is LQKENI. The CDR3 DNA is TGTGCCAGCTCACCACCGAACGGGAGGGTTATGAATGAGCAGTTCTTC. This sequence encodes CASSPPNGRVMNEQFF.

The rearrangement uses TRBV19 and TRBJ2-1; D gene ambiguous. The CDR3 sequence is 10 residues long. V was clipped by 8 bases and J by 6 bases, with 5 bases between them. Germline loops: CDR1 LNHDA, CDR2 SQIVND (reference sequence). Here the CDR3 DNA reads TGTGCCAGTTGGGGCAATGAGCAGTTCTTC. This gives the protein CASWGNEQFF. The full variable domain, in which reference TRBV19 and TRBJ2-1 provide the parts outside the CDR3, is DGGITQSPKYLFRKEGQNVTLSCEQNLNHDAMYWYRQDPGQGLRLIYYSQIVNDFQKGDIAEGYSVSREKKESFPLTVTSAQKNPTAFYLCASWGNEQFFGPGTRLTVL.

The chain links TRBV19 to TRBJ1-5; TRBD1 agrees at 8 bases. The CDR3 has 14 residues. Trimming at V came to 6 bases and at J to 6 bases, leaving 7 bases not matched to a gene. The V gene's germline CDR1 is LNHDA and CDR2 SQIVND (reference sequence). The CDR3 region has the DNA TGTGCCAGTAGGGACCGGACAGGGCGTCAGCCCCAGCATTTT. This encodes CASRDRTGRQPQHF.

This sequence joins TRBV7-8 and TRBJ2-6; D is uncertain. There are 16 residues in the CDR3. V was clipped by 5 bases and J by 0 bases, with 11 bases between them. CDR1 SGHVS and CDR2 FQNEAQ come from the germline V gene. CDR3 coding DNA: TGTGCCAGCAGCCCCAGCGTGAGCTCTGGGGCCAACGTCCTGACTTTC. It codes for CASSPSVSSGANVLTF.